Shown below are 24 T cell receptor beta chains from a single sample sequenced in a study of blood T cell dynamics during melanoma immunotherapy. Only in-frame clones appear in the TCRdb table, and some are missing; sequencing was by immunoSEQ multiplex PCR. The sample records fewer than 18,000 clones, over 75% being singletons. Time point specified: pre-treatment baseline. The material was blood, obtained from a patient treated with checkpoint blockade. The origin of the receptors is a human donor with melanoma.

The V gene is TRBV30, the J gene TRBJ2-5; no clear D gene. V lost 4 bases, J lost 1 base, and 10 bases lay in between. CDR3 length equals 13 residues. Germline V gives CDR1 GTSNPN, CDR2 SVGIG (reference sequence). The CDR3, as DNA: TGTGCCTGGAAACGACTGCCCCAAGAGACCCAGTACTTC. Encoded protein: CAWKRLPQETQYF.

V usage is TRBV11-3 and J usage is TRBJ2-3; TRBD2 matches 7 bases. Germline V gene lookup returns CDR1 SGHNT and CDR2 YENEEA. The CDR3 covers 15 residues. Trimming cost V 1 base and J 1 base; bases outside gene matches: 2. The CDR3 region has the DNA TGTGCCAGCAGCTTAGGGGCGGGGGGCACAGATACGCAGTATTTT. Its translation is CASSLGAGGTDTQYF.

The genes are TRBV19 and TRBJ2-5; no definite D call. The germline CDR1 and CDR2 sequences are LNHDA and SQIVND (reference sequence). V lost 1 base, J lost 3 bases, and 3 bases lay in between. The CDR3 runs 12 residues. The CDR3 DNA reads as TGTGCCAGTAGTATAGCGGAAGAGACCCAGTACTTC. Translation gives CASSIAEETQYF. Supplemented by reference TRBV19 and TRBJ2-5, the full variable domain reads DGGITQSPKYLFRKEGQNVTLSCEQNLNHDAMYWYRQDPGQGLRLIYYSQIVNDFQKGDIAEGYSVSREKKESFPLTVTSAQKNPTAFYLCASSIAEETQYFGPGTRLLVL.

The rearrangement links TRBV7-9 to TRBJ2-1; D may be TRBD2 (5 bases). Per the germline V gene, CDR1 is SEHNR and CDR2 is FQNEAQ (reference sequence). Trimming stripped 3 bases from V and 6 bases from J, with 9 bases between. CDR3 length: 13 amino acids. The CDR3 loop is CASSFSGSNEQFF. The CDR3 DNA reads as TGTGCCAGCAGCTTTAGTGGGAGCAATGAGCAGTTCTTC. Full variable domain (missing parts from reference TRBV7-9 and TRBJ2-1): DTGVSQNPRHKITKRGQNVTFRCDPISEHNRLYWYRQTLGQGPEFLTYFQNEAQLEKSRLLSDRFSAERPKGSFSTLEIQRTEQGDSAMYLCASSFSGSNEQFFGPGTRLTVL.

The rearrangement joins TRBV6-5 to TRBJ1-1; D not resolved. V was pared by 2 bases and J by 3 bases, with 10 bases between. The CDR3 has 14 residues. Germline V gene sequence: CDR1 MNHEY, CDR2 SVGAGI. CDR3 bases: TGTGCCAGCAGTTACGGGGAATGGGACACTGAAGCTTTCTTT. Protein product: CASSYGEWDTEAFF.

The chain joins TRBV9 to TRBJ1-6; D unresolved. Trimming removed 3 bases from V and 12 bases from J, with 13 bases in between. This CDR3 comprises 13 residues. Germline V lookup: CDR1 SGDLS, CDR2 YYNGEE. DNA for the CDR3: TGTGCCAGCAGCGCCTCCGGCCGGGAACCCCTCCACTTT. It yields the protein CASSASGREPLHF.

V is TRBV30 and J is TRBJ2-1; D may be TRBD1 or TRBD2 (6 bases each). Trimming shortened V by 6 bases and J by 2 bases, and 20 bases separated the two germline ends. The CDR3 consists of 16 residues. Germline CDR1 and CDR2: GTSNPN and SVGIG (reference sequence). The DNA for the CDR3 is TGTGCCTGCGCGGATAAGGGGGGCATAACCTACAATGAGCAGTTCTTC. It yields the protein CACADKGGITYNEQFF.

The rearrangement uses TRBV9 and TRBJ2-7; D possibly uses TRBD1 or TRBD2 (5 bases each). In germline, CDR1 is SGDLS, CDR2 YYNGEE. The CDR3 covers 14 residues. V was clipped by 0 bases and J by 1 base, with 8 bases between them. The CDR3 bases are TGTGCCAGCAGCGTAGCGGGGCAATCCTACGAGCAGTACTTC. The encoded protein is CASSVAGQSYEQYF.

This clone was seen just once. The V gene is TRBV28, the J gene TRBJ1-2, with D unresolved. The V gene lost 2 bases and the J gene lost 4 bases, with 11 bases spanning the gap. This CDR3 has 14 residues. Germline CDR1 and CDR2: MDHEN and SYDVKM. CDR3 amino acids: CASSLPYAIYGYTF. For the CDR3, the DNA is TGTGCCAGCAGTTTACCGTATGCGATCTATGGCTACACCTTC.

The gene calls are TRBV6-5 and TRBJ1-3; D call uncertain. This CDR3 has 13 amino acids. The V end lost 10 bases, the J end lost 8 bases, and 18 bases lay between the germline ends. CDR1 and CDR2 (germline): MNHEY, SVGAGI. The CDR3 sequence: CATAPPASDTIYF. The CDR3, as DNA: TGTGCCACAGCACCCCCCGCCTCGGACACCATATATTTT.

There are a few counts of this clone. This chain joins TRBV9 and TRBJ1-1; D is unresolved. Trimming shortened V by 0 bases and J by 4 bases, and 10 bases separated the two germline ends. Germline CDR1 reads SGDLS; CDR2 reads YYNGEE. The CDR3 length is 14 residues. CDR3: CASSVVLGSTEAFF. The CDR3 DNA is TGTGCCAGCAGCGTAGTCCTGGGTTCCACTGAAGCTTTCTTT.

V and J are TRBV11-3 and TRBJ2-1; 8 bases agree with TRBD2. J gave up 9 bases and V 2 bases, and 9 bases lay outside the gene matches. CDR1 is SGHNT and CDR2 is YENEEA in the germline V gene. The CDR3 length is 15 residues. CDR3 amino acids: CASSLTGLAMSEQFF. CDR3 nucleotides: TGTGCCAGCAGCTTAACAGGACTAGCTATGAGTGAGCAGTTCTTC.

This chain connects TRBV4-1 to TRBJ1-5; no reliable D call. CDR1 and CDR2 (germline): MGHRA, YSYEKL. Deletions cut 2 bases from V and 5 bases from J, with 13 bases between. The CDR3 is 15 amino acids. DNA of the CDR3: TGCGCCAGCAGCCAAATCTCGGTTGGTTATCAGCCCCAGCATTTT. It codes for CASSQISVGYQPQHF.

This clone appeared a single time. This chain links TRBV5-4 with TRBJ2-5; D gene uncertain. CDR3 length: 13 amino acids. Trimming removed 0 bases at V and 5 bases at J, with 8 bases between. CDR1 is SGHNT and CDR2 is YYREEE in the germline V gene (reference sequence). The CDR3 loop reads CASSLEGLETQYF. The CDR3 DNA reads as TGTGCCAGCAGCTTGGAAGGTTTGGAGACCCAGTACTTC.

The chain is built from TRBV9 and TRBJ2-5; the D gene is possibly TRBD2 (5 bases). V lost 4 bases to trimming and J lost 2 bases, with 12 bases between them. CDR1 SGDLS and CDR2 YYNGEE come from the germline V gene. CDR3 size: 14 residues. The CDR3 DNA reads TGTGCCAGCAGCCCCGCGGGCATTCAAGAGACCCAGTACTTC. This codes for CASSPAGIQETQYF.

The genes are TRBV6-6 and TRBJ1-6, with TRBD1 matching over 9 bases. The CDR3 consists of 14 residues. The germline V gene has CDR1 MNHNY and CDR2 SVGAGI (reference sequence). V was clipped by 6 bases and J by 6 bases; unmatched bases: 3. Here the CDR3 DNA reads TGTGCCAGCAGCCGGGACAGGGCTAATTCACCCCTCCACTTT. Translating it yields CASSRDRANSPLHF.

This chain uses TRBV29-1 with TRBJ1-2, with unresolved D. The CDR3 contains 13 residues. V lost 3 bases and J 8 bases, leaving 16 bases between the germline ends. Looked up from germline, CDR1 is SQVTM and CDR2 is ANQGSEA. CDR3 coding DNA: TGCAGCGTTGACCCTTCCAACGGTTCGGGCTACACCTTC. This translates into CSVDPSNGSGYTF.

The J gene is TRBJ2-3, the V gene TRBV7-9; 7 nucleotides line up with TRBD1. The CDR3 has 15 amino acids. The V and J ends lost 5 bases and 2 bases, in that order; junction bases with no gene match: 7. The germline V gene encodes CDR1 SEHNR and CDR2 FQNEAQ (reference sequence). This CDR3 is CASSPGTVTTDTQYF. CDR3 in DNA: TGTGCCAGCAGCCCCGGGACAGTCACCACAGATACGCAGTATTTT.

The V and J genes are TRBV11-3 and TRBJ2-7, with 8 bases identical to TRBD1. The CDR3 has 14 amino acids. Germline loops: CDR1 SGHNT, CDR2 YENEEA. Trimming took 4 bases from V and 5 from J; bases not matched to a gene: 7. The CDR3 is CASSSGTGPHEQYF. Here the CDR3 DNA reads TGTGCCAGCAGCTCCGGGACAGGCCCCCACGAGCAGTACTTC.

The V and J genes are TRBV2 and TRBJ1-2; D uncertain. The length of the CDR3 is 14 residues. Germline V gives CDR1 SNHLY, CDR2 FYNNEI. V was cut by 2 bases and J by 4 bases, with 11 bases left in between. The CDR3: CASSEWSQPYGYTF. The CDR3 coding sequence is TGTGCCAGCAGTGAATGGAGTCAACCCTATGGCTACACCTTC.

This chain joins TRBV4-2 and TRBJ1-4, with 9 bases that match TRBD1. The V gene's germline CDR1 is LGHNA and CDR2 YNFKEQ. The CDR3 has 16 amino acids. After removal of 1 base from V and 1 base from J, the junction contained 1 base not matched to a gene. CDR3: CASSQGQGGTNEKLFF. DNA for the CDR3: TGTGCCAGCAGCCAAGGACAGGGGGGAACTAATGAAAAACTGTTTTTT.

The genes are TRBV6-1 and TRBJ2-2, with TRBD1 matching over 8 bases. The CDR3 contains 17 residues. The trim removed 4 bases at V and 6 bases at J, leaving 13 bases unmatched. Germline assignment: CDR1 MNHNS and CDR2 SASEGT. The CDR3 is CASSVRGLKRQAGELFF. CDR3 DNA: TGTGCCAGCAGTGTCAGGGGGCTGAAGCGACAGGCCGGGGAGCTGTTTTTT.

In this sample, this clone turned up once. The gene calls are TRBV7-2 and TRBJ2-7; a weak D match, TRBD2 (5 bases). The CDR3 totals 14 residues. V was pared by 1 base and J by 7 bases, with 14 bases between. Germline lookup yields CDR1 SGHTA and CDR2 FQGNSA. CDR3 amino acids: CASSLGAGTGEQYF. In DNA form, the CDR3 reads TGTGCCAGCAGCTTAGGGGCAGGTACGGGGGAGCAGTACTTC.

CDR3 in DNA: TGTGCCAGCAGCTTGGCGCCCCTTGCAGCTAACTATGGCTACACCTTC. This sequence encodes CASSLAPLAANYGYTF. V gene TRBV5-8 combines with J gene TRBJ1-2; D not certain. V was cut by 0 bases and J by 0 bases, with 12 bases left in between. CDR3 length equals 16 residues. Per the germline V gene, CDR1 is SGHTS and CDR2 is YDEGEE.